The 22 T cell receptor beta chains in this list originate from one sample, sequenced in a study of regulatory T cells in long-lasting Graves disease. Time point defined: newly diagnosed GD, antithyroid drugs for less than 3 months. PBMC RNA served as the TCR library source. For TCR beta, libraries came from iRepertoire HTBI primers and Arm-PCR of CDR3 regions. One entry per CDR3 protein, called by TCRdb with MiXCR from the multiplex PCR reads. The data show 450,000 to 600,000 distinct CDR3 sequences, approximately 15% seen once. These data also featured in a second study, about T cells in Graves' hyperthyroidism and ophthalmopathy.

The sample here was peripheral blood mononuclear cells (PBMCs), taken at new diagnosis, from a patient treated with antithyroid drugs. These receptors came from a man aged 25-40 years with Graves disease.

This clonotype was counted at least ten times. The gene calls are TRBV20-1 and TRBJ2-7; D perhaps matches TRBD2 (5 bases). Trimming stripped 1 base from V and 3 bases from J, with 19 bases between. This CDR3 contains 16 residues. Germline V gene data show CDR1 as DFQATT and CDR2 as SNEGSKA (reference sequence). CDR3 sequence (DNA): TGCAGTGCTAGAGCCAGCGGCATAAGGACCGTCTACGAGCAGTACTTC. This translates into CSARASGIRTVYEQYF.

This clonotype occurred many times. This chain uses TRBV6-1 with TRBJ1-6; 7 positions match TRBD1. CDR3 length: 13 amino acids. CDR1 and CDR2 from the germline V gene are MNHNS and SASEGT. Unmatched junction bases numbered 7, after V lost 5 bases and J lost 12 bases. The CDR3 coding sequence is TGTGCCAGCAGTCATCGACAGGGACTACCCCTCCACTTT. Protein sequence: CASSHRQGLPLHF.

The V gene is TRBV7-2, the J gene TRBJ1-5, with unresolved D. The ends were cut back, 5 bases at V and 6 bases at J, with 11 bases in the middle. CDR1 is SGHTA, CDR2 FQGNSA, per germline. The CDR3 extends over 13 amino acids. This chain's CDR3 is CASSPIRGQPQHF. In nucleotides, the CDR3 is TGTGCCAGCAGCCCTATTCGTGGTCAGCCCCAGCATTTT.

This clonotype was counted at least ten times. The chain combines TRBV7-8 with TRBJ2-7; 7 bases are a match to TRBD1. CDR1 is SGHVS, CDR2 FQNEAQ, per germline. V lost 5 bases, J lost 3 bases, and 4 bases stayed unmatched. There are 13 residues in the CDR3. The CDR3: CASSQTGYYEQYF. The CDR3 bases are TGTGCCAGCAGCCAGACAGGGTACTACGAGCAGTACTTC.

This clonotype has at least ten counts. The chain uses TRBV29-1 and TRBJ2-3; either TRBD1 or TRBD2 may supply D (5 bases each). This CDR3 comprises 14 residues. Trimming cost V 4 bases and J 0 bases, with 11 bases left between them. The germline V gene has CDR1 SQVTM and CDR2 ANQGSEA. The CDR3, as DNA: TGCAGCGTTGGTTTCAGGGAGAGCACAGATACGCAGTATTTT. It yields the protein CSVGFRESTDTQYF.

This clonotype was counted ten times or more. The chain uses TRBV27 and TRBJ2-3, with 13 bases fitting TRBD2. Germline-derived CDR1 and CDR2 are MNHEY and SMNVEV (reference sequence). The CDR3 totals 16 residues. The V and J ends lost 4 bases and 5 bases, in that order; junction bases with no gene match: 6. CDR3 in amino acids: CASSSPGLAGLDTQYF. CDR3 sequence (DNA): TGTGCCAGCAGTTCCCCGGGACTAGCGGGATTAGATACGCAGTATTTT.

At least ten counts were recorded for this clonotype. The chain links TRBV29-1 to TRBJ1-1, with D possibly matching TRBD1 (5 bases). The CDR3 sequence is 12 residues long. The V gene's germline CDR1 is SQVTM and CDR2 ANQGSEA. V lost 3 bases and J lost 4, with 9 bases in between. CDR3 sequence: CSVDGGTTEAFF. In DNA, the CDR3 is TGCAGCGTTGATGGGGGAACCACTGAAGCTTTCTTT.

CDR3 residues: CASSLQTSGSDEQFF. The CDR3 coding sequence is TGTGCCAGTAGTCTGCAGACTAGCGGGAGCGATGAGCAGTTCTTC. V gene TRBV19 combines with J gene TRBJ2-1; 12 nucleotides align to TRBD2. The CDR3 length is 15 residues. The germline gives CDR1 LNHDA, CDR2 SQIVND (reference sequence). J lost 8 bases, V lost 5 bases, and 7 bases had no gene match.

This clonotype occurred a few times. This chain connects TRBV19 to TRBJ2-1; D possibly corresponds to TRBD2 (6 bases). The CDR3 has 14 amino acids. Per germline, CDR1 LNHDA and CDR2 SQIVND (reference sequence). The V end lost 3 bases, the J end lost 13 bases, and 19 bases lay between the germline ends. CDR3: CASSISLAPQSQFF. The CDR3 DNA follows: TGTGCCAGTAGTATTTCACTAGCACCGCAGTCCCAGTTCTTC.

The J gene is TRBJ2-2, the V gene TRBV5-6; possibly TRBD1 for D (5 bases). V lost 4 bases and J lost 2, with 24 bases in between. Germline CDR1 is SGHDT and CDR2 is YYEEEE. The CDR3 has 19 amino acids. Here the CDR3 reads CASSGQGVRSLGNTGELFF. CDR3 nucleotide sequence: TGTGCCAGCAGCGGGCAGGGTGTACGATCGCTGGGAAACACCGGGGAGCTGTTTTTT.

This clonotype showed up many times. V and J are TRBV10-2 and TRBJ2-7; no clear D. Germline CDR1 reads WSHSY; CDR2 reads SAAADI. The V end lost 3 bases, the J end lost 3 bases, and 9 bases lay between the germline ends. The CDR3 spans 13 residues. CDR3 region: CASSEGGYYEQYF. CDR3 bases: TGCGCCAGCAGTGAAGGCGGTTACTACGAGCAGTACTTC.

This clonotype was found many times. This rearrangement joins TRBV2 to TRBJ2-5; no clear D gene. Germline V gene lookup returns CDR1 SNHLY and CDR2 FYNNEI. This CDR3 region has 12 residues. Trimming stripped 8 bases from V and 4 bases from J, with 11 bases between. The CDR3 region has the DNA TGTGCCAGCGGGTTACAAGGAGAGACCCAGTACTTC. Protein product: CASGLQGETQYF.

This clonotype was counted at least ten times. The rearrangement uses TRBV5-4 and TRBJ1-5; D possibly corresponds to TRBD1 (5 bases). Germline-derived CDR1 and CDR2 are SGHNT and YYREEE (reference sequence). The CDR3 has 13 amino acids. The germline V and J ends were trimmed by 5 bases and 11 bases, with 17 bases remaining between them. CDR3 in amino acids: CASSFGTFGAQHF. The CDR3 nucleotides read TGTGCCAGCAGTTTCGGGACCTTCGGAGCCCAGCATTTT. Filled out from reference TRBV5-4 and TRBJ1-5, the complete variable domain reads ETGVTQSPTHLIKTRGQQVTLRCSSQSGHNTVSWYQQALGQGPQFIFQYYREEENGRGNFPPRFSGLQFPNYSSELNVNALELDDSALYLCASSFGTFGAQHFGDGTRLSIL.

This clonotype occurred a few times. The chain is built from TRBV13 and TRBJ1-2, with TRBD1 matching 9 bases. CDR1 and CDR2 from the germline V gene are PRHDT and FYEKMQ (reference sequence). The CDR3 covers 15 residues. After removal of 3 bases from V and 4 bases from J, the junction contained 6 bases not matched to a gene. The CDR3 region is CASSLTGGDPYGYTF. Written as DNA, the CDR3 is TGTGCCAGCAGCTTGACAGGGGGGGATCCCTATGGCTACACCTTC. Looking up the rest from reference TRBV13 and TRBJ1-2 gives the full variable domain: AAGVIQSPRHLIKEKRETATLKCYPIPRHDTVYWYQQGPGQDPQFLISFYEKMQSDKGSIPDRFSAQQFSDYHSELNMSSLELGDSALYFCASSLTGGDPYGYTFGSGTRLTVV.

This clonotype has a count of ten or more. This CDR3 is CASSEYEGVDEQYF. DNA of the CDR3: TGTGCCAGCAGTGAATACGAGGGAGTGGACGAGCAGTACTTC. V and J are TRBV25-1 and TRBJ2-7, with a tentative D call TRBD2 (5 bases). Trimming stripped 0 bases from V and 5 bases from J, with 11 bases between. CDR3 size: 14 residues. Germline values: CDR1 MGHDK, CDR2 SYGVNS.

Ten or more counts support this clonotype. The chain has TRBV7-2 and TRBJ1-5, with 9 bases identical to TRBD1. Trimming cost V 1 base and J 6 bases; bases outside gene matches: 4. The CDR3 extends over 15 amino acids. The germline CDR1 and CDR2 sequences are SGHTA and FQGNSA. CDR3 region: CASSLEGQGSQPQHF. As DNA, the CDR3 is TGTGCCAGCAGCTTAGAGGGACAGGGTTCTCAGCCCCAGCATTTT. Filled out from reference TRBV7-2 and TRBJ1-5, the complete variable domain reads GAGVSQSPSNKVTEKGKDVELRCDPISGHTALYWYRQSLGQGLEFLIYFQGNSAPDKSGLPSDRFSAERTGGSVSTLTIQRTQQEDSAVYLCASSLEGQGSQPQHFGDGTRLSIL.

This clonotype appeared many times. The J gene is TRBJ2-3, the V gene TRBV27, with 7 nucleotides matching TRBD2. CDR3 length equals 14 residues. From germline, CDR1 is MNHEY and CDR2 SMNVEV (reference sequence). Trimming removed 7 bases from V and 0 bases from J; junction bases left unmatched: 4. The CDR3 is CASTAGPSTDTQYF. The CDR3 region has the DNA TGTGCCAGCACAGCGGGACCTAGCACAGATACGCAGTATTTT.

In its sample, this clonotype was seen many times. The gene calls are TRBV20-1 and TRBJ2-3; no reliable D call. V shed 1 base and J shed 4 bases, with 9 bases lying between them. The CDR3 extends over 13 amino acids. The V gene's germline CDR1 is DFQATT and CDR2 SNEGSKA (reference sequence). This chain's CDR3 is CSARVLVPDTQYF. CDR3 nucleotide sequence: TGCAGTGCTAGAGTGCTAGTACCAGATACGCAGTATTTT.

This clonotype showed up many times. This sequence joins TRBV12-3 or TRBV12-4 and TRBJ1-1, with D hard to call. This CDR3 has 12 residues. V was cut by 6 bases and J by 1 base, with 6 bases left in between. The CDR3 region has the DNA TGTGCCAGCAGCCGGGGGAACACTGAAGCTTTCTTT. Translated, it gives CASSRGNTEAFF.

There are many counts of this clonotype. J is TRBJ2-2 and V is TRBV13; 16 bases align to TRBD2. The CDR3 length is 17 residues. Germline V lookup: CDR1 PRHDT, CDR2 FYEKMQ (reference sequence). Germline trimming cut 5 bases from V and 7 bases from J; bases unmatched to any gene: 7. Here the CDR3 DNA reads TGTGCCAGCAGCGCGGGACTAGCGGGAGGGCTTGACGGGGAGCTGTTTTTT. This encodes CASSAGLAGGLDGELFF.

Details on this clonotype: A junction boundary mismatches the germline segment, possibly from a read error. This sequence joins TRBV12-3 or TRBV12-4 and TRBJ2-7; the D call may be TRBD1 or TRBD2 (5 bases each). This CDR3 comprises 11 residues. The CDR3 DNA is TGTGCCGGCAGTTGGGGGTACGAGCAGTACTTC. Its protein product is CAGSWGYEQYF.

There are many counts of this clonotype. The rearrangement links TRBV27 to TRBJ1-6; the D is unclear. This CDR3 is built from 17 residues. Per the germline V gene, CDR1 is MNHEY and CDR2 is SMNVEV (reference sequence). Trimming removed 6 bases from V and 4 bases from J, with 19 bases in between. As DNA, the CDR3 is TGTGCCAGCAGCCTACCCCCTGGTACAGCGTATAATTCACCCCTCCACTTT. Protein sequence: CASSLPPGTAYNSPLHF.